This section outlines one T cell receptor (beta chain) sequence together with its context. This clone was seen once. Its binding antigen is unknown. No quality values exist for individual bases; no much larger clone is one base distant. Collaborating institutions collected whole blood in K2EDTA tubes following their own protocols. For TCRbeta analysis, collaborators shipped samples in one of three forms: frozen whole blood, isolated PBMCs, or DNA extracted from either of those sample types. Here V drops 2 bases and J drops 2 bases, and the junction holds 5 bases not matched to any gene. Via the germline V gene (reference sequence), CDR1 is LGHDT and CDR2 YNNKEL. Spanning cysteine to phenylalanine, the CDR3 consists of 16 amino acids. CDR3 DNA is the only sequence kept; it has 48 bases, read in frame from the first base. This specimen belongs to a study of blood T cell repertoires in COVID-19 (dated by TCRdb to 2018 to 2020). For the study in its entirety: Samples from collaborators originated in the United States, Italy and Spain and spanned both the acute and convalescent phases of COVID-19. The material from the prospective study consisted of cDNA or gDNA derived from T cells, B-cell-depleted T cells, or PBMCs. Subjects who had been exposed to COVID-19, were actively infected with it, or had recovered from it provided the deeply sampled blood TCRbeta repertoires that made up the dataset. The repertoires were made available in a free public database intended to serve as a resource for research on the immune response to SARS-CoV-2. Samples were obtained from the ongoing ImmuneRACE study (first 160 participants) and from 1,254 subjects provided by 6 global collaborators. A de-identified subject ID, COVID-19 status, age in years and sex were almost always included in the sample metadata. Where HLA class I and class II types were available, the types were taken from metadata supplied by the sample provider, not from assay-based typing. The study at large found these results: Clinical and demographic metadata were provided uncurated, with the amount varying by source and participant.

TCRbeta CDR3 regions were amplified from genomic DNA using the immunoSEQ Assay, a bias-controlled multiplex PCR. The authors processed their data as follows. The number of nucleated cells in each sample was estimated from the amplification of reference gene primers within the assay. To quantify the absolute abundance of each unique TCRbeta CDR3 rearrangement, sequence reads were collapsed and filtered. For each sample, productive Simpson clonality was calculated as the square root of Simpson's diversity index over productive rearrangements. TCRdb retrieved this table from immuneACCESS and kept in-frame rearrangements only. Not all clones are present; in checked studies, unresolved V genes account for under half, and no reason is known for the remainder. V and J calls and clone size are copied from that table; D and trimming were computed from the DNA. This sample lists around 130,000 clones; about four fifths were detected once. The top ten clones comprise roughly 17% of the sample.

The origin of this receptor is a woman of 80 years or more with acute or convalescent COVID-19. The chain couples TRBV3-1 (or the pseudogene TRBV3-2) to TRBJ2-2, with TRBD1 identical over 7 junction bases. Sequenced: peripheral blood. The CDR3 reads CASSQRNRGNTGELFF. The sequence in DNA is TGTGCCAGCAGCCAACGGAACAGGGGAAACACCGGGGAGCTGTTTTTT.